In its sample, the clone carrying this T cell receptor beta chain was seen once. This entry is derived from a study of cytomegalovirus exposure and HLA in healthy donors. Clones were read by immunoSEQ multiplex PCR, and TCRdb kept only the in-frame ones, dropping some. The table records around 240,000 clones, around 90% of them present only once. CDR3 length: 16 residues. Germline V gene data show CDR1 as LGHNA and CDR2 as YSLEER. The ends were cut back, 1 base at V and 4 bases at J, with 14 bases in the middle. V gene TRBV4-3 combines with J gene TRBJ1-5; D unresolved. The sequenced sample consisted of PBMCs. This receptor was obtained from a woman aged 18 to 35 in good health and CMV-seronegative. The CDR3 DNA reads TGCGCCAGCAGCCAAGTAAGTTTGAGTCGGAATCAGCCCCAGCATTTT. Translating gives CASSQVSLSRNQPQHF.